Listed below are T cell receptor beta chains from one sample, sequenced in a study of blood T cell repertoires in COVID-19. TCRdb keeps only in-frame clones here, not all; method: immunoSEQ multiplex PCR. This table holds 300,000 to 350,000 clones, just under 90% found once. Sequencing used PBMCs or T cells enriched from blood (not recorded which). The receptors were gathered from a woman under 40 who had recovered from COVID-19. Each CDR3 is given with its conserved first and last residue. The D gene is left open where the match is weak.

D gene	V gene	J gene	CDR3 DNA	CDR3 protein
NA	TRBV25-1	TRBJ1-4	TGTGCCAGCAGTGTTCATTTGGGCTTTGGGGAAAAACTGTTTTTT	CASSVHLGFGEKLFF
NA	TRBV12-1	TRBJ2-7	TGTGCCGGAATTATAACTAGCGGAACCTACGAGCAGTACTTC	CAGIITSGTYEQYF
NA	TRBV28	TRBJ2-3	TGTGCCAGCAGTTCACAGGGTAGCACAGATACGCAGTATTTT	CASSSQGSTDTQYF
NA	TRBV14	TRBJ2-7	TGTGCCAGCAGCCCGTGGACGGGAAATTACGAGCAGTACTTC	CASSPWTGNYEQYF
TRBD1	TRBV27	TRBJ2-4	TGTGCCAGCAGGTTAGGGGGCCTGGGAACCTCGCGAGGCAAAAACATTCAGTACTTC	CASRLGGLGTSRGKNIQYF
TRBD2	TRBV5-1	TRBJ2-3	TGCGCCAGCAGCTCAATAACTAGCGGGACCCTTAGCACAGATACGCAGTATTTT	CASSSITSGTLSTDTQYF
NA	TRBV5-4	TRBJ2-2	TGTGCCAGCAGCCAAAACGGGGAGCTGTTTTTT	CASSQNGELFF
TRBD1	TRBV28	TRBJ1-3	TGTGCCAGCAGTTTCCTCTCACAGGGGGCGAACACCATATATTTT	CASSFLSQGANTIYF
TRBD1	TRBV18	TRBJ1-6	TGTGCCAGCTCAGGACGACAGGGGAGAGATAATTCACCCCTCCACTTT	CASSGRQGRDNSPLHF
TRBD1	TRBV19	TRBJ2-7	TGTGCCAGTAGTACAGGACAGGGGTCTTCCTACGAGCAGTACTTC	CASSTGQGSSYEQYF